This T cell receptor beta chain is from a study of T cells in Graves' hyperthyroidism and ophthalmopathy. From RNA transcripts, TCR beta CDR3 regions were amplified. HTBI primers were used for first-round RT-PCR of the TCR CDR3. Each CDR3 protein gets one entry after TCRdb re-called the multiplex PCR reads with MiXCR. This repertoire shows roughly 570,000 distinct CDR3 sequences, under 60% found once; its top ten account for around 19%. Germline V gene data show CDR1 as SNHLY and CDR2 as FYNNEI. The CDR3 totals 15 residues. Trimming cost V 10 bases and J 2 bases, with 18 bases left between them. The clonotype was recovered from an adult woman with Graves' disease, either hyperthyroidism or ophthalmopathy (not recorded which). The chain combines TRBV2 with TRBJ1-5; possible D gene TRBD1, 5 bases. Material: peripheral blood or thyroid tissue (not recorded which). CDR3 sequence reads: CATARGAGGNQPQHF. As DNA, the CDR3 is TGTGCCACCGCAAGAGGGGCAGGAGGCAATCAGCCCCAGCATTTT.